This is a list of T cell receptor beta chains from one sample in a study of blood T cell repertoires in COVID-19. The assay was immunoSEQ multiplex PCR, and TCRdb's table has in-frame clones only and misses some. Found here are 35,000 to 45,000 clones, 76% of them singletons; the top ten hold 8.5% to 9%. The sample comprised peripheral blood. These receptors were obtained from a man aged 70 or older with active or convalescent COVID-19. CDR3s include the opening cysteine and the closing phenylalanine or tryptophan. The D gene is left open where the match is weak. Size is omitted from some rows. Given values are once, few, many or a class for expanded clones.

.	TRBV19	TRBJ1-4	.	TGTGCCACCTCCCGGGGACACTCGAATGAAAAACTGTTTTTT	CATSRGHSNEKLFF
.	TRBV30	TRBJ1-5	TRBD1	TGTGCCTGGAGGGGACAGCCTTATCAGCCCCAGCATTTT	CAWRGQPYQPQHF
once	TRBV9	TRBJ2-5	.	TGTGCCAGCAGCGCAGGACAGACCACAGAGACCCAGTACTTC	CASSAGQTTETQYF
.	TRBV7-6	TRBJ2-1	TRBD2	TGTGCCAGCAGCTTAGTAGCTAGCGGGGGGGCTCTGAGTGAGCAGTTCTTC	CASSLVASGGALSEQFF
few	TRBV7-7	TRBJ2-2	.	TGTGCCAGCAGCTTAACGGGGGGCTCGAACACCGGGGAGCTGTTTTTT	CASSLTGGSNTGELFF
.	TRBV5-1	TRBJ2-2	TRBD1	TGCGCCAGCAGCTTGGGGACAGGGGGCACGAACACCGGGGAGCTGTTTTTT	CASSLGTGGTNTGELFF
.	TRBV5-1	TRBJ1-3	TRBD1	TGCGCCAGCAGCCTGGGACAGGCCGAGAACACCATATATTTT	CASSLGQAENTIYF
.	TRBV19	TRBJ1-2	TRBD1	TGTGCCGCCAAACCCTCAGGGACAGGCTATGGCTACACCTTC	CAAKPSGTGYGYTF
.	TRBV5-1	TRBJ2-1	TRBD1	TGCGCCAGCAGCTTGGCCTTTGGGACAGGTGAGCAGTTCTTC	CASSLAFGTGEQFF
once	TRBV6-1	TRBJ2-7	.	TGTGCCAGCAGTGAAATAGAGACTACCGAGCAGTACTTC	CASSEIETTEQYF
.	TRBV28	TRBJ2-5	.	TGTGCCAGCGGACGGGACAACCAAGAGACCCAGTACTTC	CASGRDNQETQYF
.	TRBV19	TRBJ1-2	.	TGTGCCAGTAGTCGGGATTTGTCGTACAGATCTAATGGCTACACCTTC	CASSRDLSYRSNGYTF
.	TRBV7-9	TRBJ2-7	.	TGTGCCAGCAGCCCCCAAGATGGGGGGTTGCGCGAGCAGTACTTC	CASSPQDGGLREQYF
.	TRBV28	TRBJ2-5	.	TGTGCCAGCAGTTTATCGGGGACACAAGAGACCCAGTACTTC	CASSLSGTQETQYF
.	TRBV5-6	TRBJ2-7	TRBD2	TGTGCCAGCAGACGGACTAGCGCCTACGAGCAGTACTTC	CASRRTSAYEQYF
.	TRBV5-1	TRBJ2-1	TRBD1	TGCGCCAGCAGCGTCCAGTGGGACAGGGGGCTCGGCTCCTACAATGAGCAGTTCTTC	CASSVQWDRGLGSYNEQFF
.	TRBV3-1/TRBV3-2	TRBJ1-5	.	TGTGCCAGCAGCCCCCTCCTGGGCAGAAATCAGCCCCAGCATTTT	CASSPLLGRNQPQHF
.	TRBV28	TRBJ1-5	TRBD1	TGTGCCAGCAGACCGGGACAGACAAATCAGCCCCAGCATTTT	CASRPGQTNQPQHF
.	TRBV19	TRBJ2-2	.	TGTGCCAGTCGAATGCCCCAGGGCACCGGGGAGCTGTTTTTT	CASRMPQGTGELFF
.	TRBV3-1/TRBV3-2	TRBJ1-4	.	TGTGCCAGCAGCCAAGAGTCACCCGGAGCGGTACTGTTTTTT	CASSQESPGAVLFF
.	TRBV20-1	TRBJ1-5	TRBD1	TGCAGTGCTAGTCCTGGACAGGCGGATCAGCCCCAGCATTTT	CSASPGQADQPQHF
.	TRBV12-3/TRBV12-4	TRBJ1-1	.	TGTGCCAGCAGTCTAGCAGGGGTGAAATCGGCTTTCTTT	CASSLAGVKSAFF
.	TRBV5-5	TRBJ2-3	TRBD2	TGTGCCAGCAGCGGACTAGCGGGGGGCGTCGGAGATACGCAGTATTTT	CASSGLAGGVGDTQYF
.	TRBV9	TRBJ2-5	.	TGTGCCAGCAGCCCCTGGGGCCAAAGGGAGACCCAGTACTTC	CASSPWGQRETQYF
few	TRBV25-1	TRBJ1-6	TRBD1	TGTGCCAGCGCGAACAGGGGGCGATCACCCCTCCACTTT	CASANRGRSPLHF
.	TRBV6-5	TRBJ1-2	.	TGTGCCAGCAAGGGGATCGCTAACTATGGCTACACCTTC	CASKGIANYGYTF
.	TRBV29-1	TRBJ2-3	.	TGCAGCGTTGAAGAAATATCAGATACGCAGTATTTT	CSVEEISDTQYF
few	TRBV7-3	TRBJ1-1	.	TGTGCCAGCAGCGCAACAGGGTACGGCACTGAAGCTTTCTTT	CASSATGYGTEAFF
few	TRBV6-1	TRBJ1-2	.	TGTGCCAGCAGTGAATTCAGGGAACTACTTAGGAACTATGGCTACACCTTC	CASSEFRELLRNYGYTF
.	TRBV2	TRBJ1-4	.	TGTGCCAGCATGGCGGCAACTAATGAAAAACTGTTTTTT	CASMAATNEKLFF
.	TRBV5-1	TRBJ2-2	TRBD1	TGCGCCAGCAGCACGGGGCGGGGACAGGCGAACACCGGGGAGCTGTTTTTT	CASSTGRGQANTGELFF
once	TRBV2	TRBJ1-1	.	TGTGCCAGCACAATAGTACAGGGGAACACTGAAGCTTTCTTT	CASTIVQGNTEAFF
.	TRBV19	TRBJ1-1	TRBD1	TGTGCCAGTTGCCCGGACAGGGAACGCACTGAAGCTTTCTTT	CASCPDRERTEAFF
.	TRBV7-2	TRBJ1-5	TRBD1	TGTGCCAGCAGCCTGACAGGGGGCAGACAGCCCCAGCATTTT	CASSLTGGRQPQHF
few	TRBV7-6	TRBJ1-1	.	TGTGCCAGCAGCTTAGGACAGCCGGACACTGAAGCTTTCTTT	CASSLGQPDTEAFF
.	TRBV7-9	TRBJ1-3	TRBD1	TGTGCCAGCAGCTTAGGACAGGGGGTTTTCTCTGGAAACACCATATATTTT	CASSLGQGVFSGNTIYF
.	TRBV7-2	TRBJ2-1	.	TGTGCCAGCAGCGACGCTACAGGGAGCAATGAGCAGTTCTTC	CASSDATGSNEQFF
few	TRBV4-1	TRBJ2-3	TRBD2	TGCGCCAGCAGCCAGTCCACTAGCGGAGGGACGCAGTATTTT	CASSQSTSGGTQYF
.	TRBV12-3/TRBV12-4	TRBJ2-7	TRBD1	TGTGCCAGCAGTCCGGACAGGATCTACGAGCAGTACTTC	CASSPDRIYEQYF
.	TRBV11-2	TRBJ2-3	.	TGTGCCAGCAGCTTAGATCGGGGTGGCGCGAACACAGATACGCAGTATTTT	CASSLDRGGANTDTQYF
.	TRBV6-5	TRBJ2-6	.	TGTGCCAGCACCTTCTCTGGGGCCAACGTCCTGACTTTC	CASTFSGANVLTF
.	TRBV24-1	TRBJ1-1	.	TGTGCCACCAGTGATTTAAAGCACACTGAAGCTTTCTTT	CATSDLKHTEAFF